This TCR beta chain was documented in a study of post-analysis software for immune sequencing data. Study outcomes and limitations: Strong co-clustering by F measure linked samples that shared a preparation batch. Roughly 5 TRBV segments were significantly more frequent in patients than in controls. TRBV5-6, TRBV5-1 and TRBV20-1 were among these segments.

The library was made from cDNA and included unique molecular identifiers. A single record per CDR3 protein comes from TCRdb applying MiXCR to the PCR reads. In the table there are 150,000 to 200,000 distinct CDR3 sequences, about 34% of which are singletons. The CDR3 spans 16 residues. V lost 5 bases, J lost 0 bases, and 11 bases lay in between. Germline CDR1 and CDR2: MNHEY and SVGAGI. This clonotype occurred a few times. The antigen is unknown. The rearrangement joins TRBV6-5 to TRBJ2-6; D may correspond to TRBD1 or TRBD2 (5 bases each). This specimen was blood, taken after autologous hematopoietic stem cell transplantation. The sequence derives from a girl aged 10 to 17 with multiple sclerosis. CDR3 bases: TGTGCCAGCAGTATCGGGGCCCTCTCTGGGGCCAACGTCCTGACTTTC. Translating gives CASSIGALSGANVLTF.